Sequencing of this TCR beta chain was carried out in a study of sequential checkpoint blockade in melanoma. Sequenced by immunoSEQ multiplex PCR; TCRdb stores in-frame clones only, minus some. Of some 15,000 clones listed, roughly 70% are singletons. Between the trimmed V and J ends, which lost 4 bases and 3 bases, there was a span of 16 bases. CDR3 length equals 15 residues. Germline CDR1 reads SEHNR; CDR2 reads FQNEAQ (reference sequence). The treatment is: randomized to nivolumab then ipilimumab (arm A) or the reverse (arm B). The starting material was CD8+ T cells sorted from blood (inferred from file names), obtained from a patient given nivolumab and ipilimumab in sequence. The gene calls are TRBV7-9 and TRBJ2-7; maybe TRBD2 (5 bases). This sequence originates from a human donor with melanoma. The CDR3 coding sequence is TGTGCCAGCAGCTCACCAACCGCGGAGGTCTACGAGCAGTACTTC. It is translated as CASSSPTAEVYEQYF.